Listed here are 27 T cell receptor beta chains from one sample, sequenced in a study of T cells after yellow fever vaccination. TCRdb re-called the 5' RACE reads with MiXCR, one entry per CDR3 protein. Seen here are hundreds of thousands of distinct CDR3 sequences, around 12% observed once, and the top ten hold 15%. Sequenced material: PBMCs, taken on the day of the yellow fever booster vaccination. The source is a man aged 30 to 39 who received the YFV17D yellow fever vaccine.

A few counts support this clonotype. CDR3 nucleotides: TGTGCCAGCAGTTTACAAAAGACAGGTGAAGCTTTCTTT. This translates into CASSLQKTGEAFF. The chain joins TRBV12-3 or TRBV12-4 to TRBJ1-1, with TRBD1 as a possible D gene (6 bases). This CDR3 has 13 amino acids. Trimming cost V 2 bases and J 7 bases, with 11 bases left between them.

This clonotype was counted only a few times. The rearrangement uses TRBV12-3 or TRBV12-4 and TRBJ2-5; 7 nucleotides agree with TRBD1. J lost 5 bases, V lost 4 bases, and 13 bases had no gene match. The length of the CDR3 is 16 residues. DNA for the CDR3: TGTGCCAGCAGTTCGGCCTTGACAGGGTTGAGGGAGACCCAGTACTTC. This encodes CASSSALTGLRETQYF.

The chain uses TRBV29-1 and TRBJ2-3, with D perhaps TRBD1 or TRBD2 (6 bases each). Germline loops: CDR1 SQVTM, CDR2 ANQGSEA. The CDR3 extends over 14 amino acids. Trimming removed 7 bases from V and 2 bases from J, with 16 bases in between. The CDR3 here is CSGGPRGYTDTQYF. The CDR3 nucleotides read TGCAGCGGGGGGCCCCGGGGGTACACAGATACGCAGTATTTT.

This clonotype showed up just a few times. The chain uses TRBV27 and TRBJ2-3, with D possibly TRBD1 on 6 matching bases. The germline gives CDR1 MNHEY, CDR2 SMNVEV (reference sequence). The CDR3 totals 15 residues. V lost 3 bases and J lost 3, with 13 bases in between. The chain's CDR3 is CASSFTGLGTDTQYF. As DNA, the CDR3 is TGTGCCAGCAGTTTTACAGGGCTAGGGACAGATACGCAGTATTTT.

The V gene is TRBV12-3 or TRBV12-4, the J gene TRBJ1-1; the D is unclear. This CDR3 contains 14 residues. Trimming shortened V by 2 bases and J by 1 base, and 8 bases separated the two germline ends. The CDR3 nucleotides read TGTGCCAGCAGTTTACAGATCGGGAACACTGAAGCTTTCTTT. Its translation: CASSLQIGNTEAFF.

The chain carries TRBV29-1 and TRBJ2-7, with TRBD1 identical over 7 bases. CDR3 length equals 15 residues. Germline V CDR1 and CDR2: SQVTM, ANQGSEA. V shed 3 bases, J shed 6 bases, and the junction held 14 bases outside the gene matches. CDR3 amino acids: CSVETGIEGAGEQYF. In DNA form, the CDR3 reads TGCAGCGTTGAGACCGGGATAGAGGGGGCGGGCGAGCAGTACTTC.

In its sample, this clonotype was seen a few times. The V call is TRBV4-1, the J call TRBJ2-3; D remains ambiguous. The CDR3 loop spans 15 amino acids. Per the germline V gene, CDR1 is MGHRA and CDR2 is YSYEKL. V gave up 0 bases and J gave up 5 bases, with 12 bases separating them. The CDR3 sequence: CASSQDGVRGDTQYF. The CDR3 bases are TGCGCCAGCAGCCAAGATGGAGTCCGTGGAGATACGCAGTATTTT.

The gene calls are TRBV4-2 and TRBJ1-2; D is uncertain. Germline loops: CDR1 LGHNA, CDR2 YNFKEQ. The V gene lost 5 bases and the J gene lost 6 bases, with 13 bases spanning the gap. The CDR3 is 13 residues long. CDR3: CASSDLSGHGYTF. The CDR3 nucleotides read TGTGCCAGCAGCGACCTTTCTGGACATGGCTACACCTTC.

The rearrangement links TRBV29-1 to TRBJ2-2, with D unclear. Germline lookup yields CDR1 SQVTM and CDR2 ANQGSEA. V was cut by 4 bases and J by 6 bases, with 6 bases left in between. The CDR3 contains 11 residues. CDR3 protein: CSVVTAGELFF. In DNA, the CDR3 is TGCAGCGTTGTTACGGCCGGGGAGCTGTTTTTT.

There are a few counts of this clonotype. The V call is TRBV4-3, the J call TRBJ2-7; D not certain. CDR3 length equals 16 residues. Trimming took off 1 base at V and 7 bases at J, with 20 bases between the two ends. Germline CDR1 is LGHNA and CDR2 is YSLEER. DNA of the CDR3: TGCGCCAGCAGCCAAGGTCCAGGCCCCTCTCCGACGGAGCAGTACTTC. It encodes CASSQGPGPSPTEQYF.

This chain links TRBV7-2 with TRBJ1-2, with D unclear. Germline V lookup: CDR1 SGHTA, CDR2 FQGNSA. The V gene lost 1 base and the J gene lost 0 bases, with 9 bases spanning the gap. CDR3 length: 15 amino acids. The CDR3 sequence: CASSLVDGANYGYTF. The CDR3, as DNA: TGTGCCAGCAGCTTAGTTGATGGGGCTAACTATGGCTACACCTTC. Combining the CDR3 with reference TRBV7-2 and TRBJ1-2 gives the whole variable domain GAGVSQSPSNKVTEKGKDVELRCDPISGHTALYWYRQSLGQGLEFLIYFQGNSAPDKSGLPSDRFSAERTGGSVSTLTIQRTQQEDSAVYLCASSLVDGANYGYTFGSGTRLTVV.

The chain recombines TRBV20-1 with TRBJ2-7, with D maybe TRBD1 (7 bases). The CDR3 extends over 14 amino acids. V gave up 7 bases and J gave up 3 bases, with 19 bases separating them. Germline lookup yields CDR1 DFQATT and CDR2 SNEGSKA (reference sequence). The CDR3 reads CSVRAGQQLYEQYF. CDR3 in DNA: TGCAGTGTGAGGGCGGGACAGCAGCTCTACGAGCAGTACTTC.

This clonotype has only a few counts. The chain employs TRBV6-4 and TRBJ2-7; 7 bases fit TRBD1. The V gene's germline CDR1 is MRHNA and CDR2 SNTAGT. The junction had 12 bases not matched to a gene; V was cut back by 4 bases and J by 6 bases. CDR3 length equals 15 residues. CDR3 protein: CASSAEMTGFAEQYF. CDR3 sequence (DNA): TGTGCCAGCAGTGCCGAAATGACAGGGTTCGCCGAGCAGTACTTC.

This rearrangement joins TRBV7-9 to TRBJ2-1, with 7 bases that match TRBD2. The CDR3 consists of 15 residues. Germline assignment: CDR1 SEHNR and CDR2 FQNEAQ (reference sequence). The ends lost 1 base at V and 4 bases at J; junction bases unmatched: 4. The CDR3: CASSLVGRGYNEQFF. The DNA for the CDR3 is TGTGCCAGCAGCTTAGTAGGGCGGGGGTACAATGAGCAGTTCTTC.

The chain joins TRBV12-5 to TRBJ2-1, with D tentatively TRBD2 (6 bases). V was trimmed by 6 bases and J by 5 bases, leaving 14 bases between them. This CDR3 is 14 amino acids long. Germline V gene lookup returns CDR1 LGHNT and CDR2 FRNRAP. CDR3 amino acids: CASGGREVNNEQFF. CDR3 nucleotide sequence: TGTGCTAGTGGGGGTAGGGAGGTTAACAATGAGCAGTTCTTC.

This clonotype was detected only a few times. CDR3 in DNA: TGTGCCAGCAGCTGGGCTCCCGTTGCGGGCGTGGGGACCTACGAGCAGTACTTC. As protein: CASSWAPVAGVGTYEQYF. This rearrangement joins TRBV5-6 to TRBJ2-7; a weak D match, TRBD2 (5 bases). The CDR3 has 18 residues. Deletions cut 3 bases from V and 2 bases from J, with 24 bases between. Germline V gene sequence: CDR1 SGHDT, CDR2 YYEEEE.

The sample holds many counts of this clonotype. The chain employs TRBV20-1 and TRBJ1-1; 9 positions agree with TRBD1. Germline CDR1 is DFQATT and CDR2 is SNEGSKA (reference sequence). The length of the CDR3 is 15 residues. V lost 3 bases, J lost 6 bases, and 11 bases stayed unmatched. The CDR3 coding sequence is TGCAGTGCTAGGATAACCGGGACAGGGTTAGCTGAAGCTTTCTTT. As protein: CSARITGTGLAEAFF.

V gene TRBV7-9 combines with J gene TRBJ1-4; D gene ambiguous. The CDR3 has 14 amino acids. Trimming stripped 5 bases from V and 3 bases from J, with 10 bases between. CDR1 is SEHNR, CDR2 FQNEAQ, per germline (reference sequence). The CDR3 bases are TGTGCCAGCAGCCCCGGTCGGTCTAATGAAAAACTGTTTTTT. Encoded protein: CASSPGRSNEKLFF.

This sequence joins TRBV29-1 and TRBJ2-7, with D tentatively TRBD1 or TRBD2 (5 bases each). There are 13 residues in the CDR3. V dropped 6 bases and J dropped 6 bases, with 18 bases sitting between them. CDR1 and CDR2 (germline): SQVTM, ANQGSEA. Written as DNA, the CDR3 is TGCAGCGTGGATGGAATCAGGGAGTCCGAGCAGTACTTC. It yields the protein CSVDGIRESEQYF.

This rearrangement joins TRBV7-2 to TRBJ2-7, with D hard to call. Trimming left V 5 bases short and J 8 bases short, with 16 bases between. The CDR3 is made up of 13 amino acids. From germline, CDR1 is SGHTA and CDR2 FQGNSA. The CDR3 sequence is CASSPELYSQQYF. As DNA, the CDR3 is TGTGCCAGCAGCCCCGAACTGTATTCTCAGCAGTACTTC.

V gene TRBV5-1 combines with J gene TRBJ1-2; D unclear. The CDR3 has 17 residues. V was trimmed by 2 bases and J by 0 bases, leaving 17 bases between them. The germline CDR1 and CDR2 sequences are SGHRS and YFSETQ. CDR3 DNA: TGCGCCAGCAGCTTCGGGCCACTCTCTGTAGCTAACTATGGCTACACCTTC. This codes for CASSFGPLSVANYGYTF.

This clonotype was detected a few times. This chain links TRBV18 with TRBJ2-4; D not certain. This CDR3 is 16 amino acids long. The V gene's germline CDR1 is KGHSH and CDR2 LQKENI. V was pared by 3 bases and J by 0 bases, with 12 bases between. In DNA, the CDR3 is TGTGCCAGCTCACCTTGGCCCAAAGTAGCCAAAAACATTCAGTACTTC. Protein: CASSPWPKVAKNIQYF.

The chain couples TRBV19 to TRBJ2-7; D gene uncertain. Germline V lookup: CDR1 LNHDA, CDR2 SQIVND (reference sequence). The CDR3 is 14 residues long. Trimming removed 3 bases from V and 3 bases from J, with 12 bases in between. CDR3 sequence reads: CASSIGWRSYEQYF. The CDR3, as DNA: TGTGCCAGTAGTATTGGGTGGCGCAGCTACGAGCAGTACTTC.

This clonotype was seen a handful of times. This CDR3 is CASSAGEGEAFF. DNA of the CDR3: TGTGCCAGCAGCGCCGGGGAGGGTGAAGCTTTCTTT. The V and J genes are TRBV7-9 and TRBJ1-1, with D unresolved. CDR1 and CDR2 (germline): SEHNR, FQNEAQ (reference sequence). The CDR3 has 12 amino acids. Deletions cut 5 bases from V and 7 bases from J, with 11 bases between.

The chain is built from TRBV7-6 and TRBJ2-2, with TRBD2 matching 12 bases. Germline lookup yields CDR1 SGHVS and CDR2 FNYEAQ. The V gene end was trimmed by 0 bases and the J gene end by 4 bases; junction bases not matched to a gene: 3. The CDR3 consists of 17 residues. CDR3 protein: CASSLALAGGGTGELFF. In nucleotides, the CDR3 is TGTGCCAGCAGCTTAGCACTAGCGGGAGGCGGCACCGGGGAGCTGTTTTTT.

Only a few counts were recorded for this clonotype. The chain employs TRBV10-3 and TRBJ2-1; a weak D match, TRBD2 (5 bases). CDR1 ENHRY and CDR2 SYGVKD come from the germline V gene. The CDR3 has 15 amino acids. Trimming cost V 2 bases and J 2 bases, with 10 bases left between them. The CDR3 coding sequence is TGTGCCATCAGTGAGGGAGGAGGACCCTACAATGAGCAGTTCTTC. Protein product: CAISEGGGPYNEQFF.

This clonotype was seen only a few times. The chain combines TRBV21-1 with TRBJ2-7; TRBD2 is the table's D call, not checked against the DNA. TRBV21-1 is assigned pseudogene status. This CDR3 is 18 amino acids long. CDR3 residues: CASGSNGLARELDYEQYF. Written as DNA, the CDR3 is TGTGCCAGCGGATCAAATGGACTAGCCAGGGAGCTAGACTACGAGCAGTACTTC.